This T cell receptor (beta chain) is drawn from a study of read filtering for tumor transcriptome and immune sequencing. Molecular barcoded adaptors covering alpha/delta and beta/gamma chains were used on roughly 400 ng RNA. TCRdb reanalysed the reads using MiXCR and keeps one entry per CDR3 protein. The table has about 46,000 distinct CDR3 sequences, less than 20% seen once. Overall study findings and caveats: Without single-read clonotypes, shared clonotype proportions correlated more between IR-seq and RNA-seq. Even smaller IR-seq throughput identified most shared clonotypes. Sorted CD138-negative bone marrow cells were not purified T cells.

Sampling of bone marrow took place during active disease in every patient. CDR3 length: 15 amino acids. The germline gives CDR1 SGHTA, CDR2 FQGNSA. Trimming stripped 5 bases from V and 7 bases from J, with 18 bases between. This clonotype has more than one count but fewer than ten. The target antigen is unknown. The sequence was obtained from a donor at least 40 years old with multiple myeloma. The sample was a population of CD138-negative cells sorted from bone marrow. The rearrangement uses TRBV7-2 and TRBJ1-3; weak D call: TRBD1 (5 bases). The CDR3 DNA reads as TGTGCCAGCAGCCCCTTCGGTGGGGGGTGGAACACCATATATTTT. Protein sequence: CASSPFGGGWNTIYF.